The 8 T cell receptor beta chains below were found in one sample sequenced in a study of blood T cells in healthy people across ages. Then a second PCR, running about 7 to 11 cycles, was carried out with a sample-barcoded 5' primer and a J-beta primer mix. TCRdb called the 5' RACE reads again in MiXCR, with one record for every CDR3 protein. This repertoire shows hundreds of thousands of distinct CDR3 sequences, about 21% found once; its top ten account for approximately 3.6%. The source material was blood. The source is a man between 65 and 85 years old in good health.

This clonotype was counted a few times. CDR3 nucleotide sequence: TGTGCCACCAGTGGGGCCGGCAGGGAAGGAGAAAAACTGTTTTTT. Protein sequence: CATSGAGREGEKLFF. This chain connects TRBV24-1 to TRBJ1-4; D is perhaps TRBD1 (5 bases). The CDR3 runs 15 residues. The ends were cut back, 5 bases at V and 8 bases at J, with 17 bases in the middle. Germline lookup yields CDR1 KGHDR and CDR2 SFDVKD.

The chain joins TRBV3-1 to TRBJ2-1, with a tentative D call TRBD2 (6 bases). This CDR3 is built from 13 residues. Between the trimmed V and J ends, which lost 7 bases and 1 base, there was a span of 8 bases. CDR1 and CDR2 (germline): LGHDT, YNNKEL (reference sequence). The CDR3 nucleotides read TGTGCCAGCACGCGGGGTTCCTACAATGAGCAGTTCTTC. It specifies CASTRGSYNEQFF.

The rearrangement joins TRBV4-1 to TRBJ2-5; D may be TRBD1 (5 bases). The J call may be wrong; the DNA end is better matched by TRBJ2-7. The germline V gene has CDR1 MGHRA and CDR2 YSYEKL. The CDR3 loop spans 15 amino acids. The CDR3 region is CASSQVPGNVHEQYV. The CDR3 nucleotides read TGCGCCAGCAGCCAAGTACCAGGGAATGTCCACGAGCAGTACGTC.

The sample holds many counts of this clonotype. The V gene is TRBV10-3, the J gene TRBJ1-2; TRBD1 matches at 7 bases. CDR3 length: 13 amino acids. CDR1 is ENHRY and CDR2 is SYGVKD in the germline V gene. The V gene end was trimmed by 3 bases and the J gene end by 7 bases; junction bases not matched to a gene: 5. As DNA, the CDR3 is TGTGCCATCAGTGATGACAGGGAAGGTGGCTACACCTTC. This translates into CAISDDREGGYTF.

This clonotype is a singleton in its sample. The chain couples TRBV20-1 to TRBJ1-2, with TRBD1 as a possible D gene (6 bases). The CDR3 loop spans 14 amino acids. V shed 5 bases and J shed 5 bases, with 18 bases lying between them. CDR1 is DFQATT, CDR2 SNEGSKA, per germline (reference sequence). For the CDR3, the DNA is TGCAGTGCTTTGGGGGGGGCAGGACTTTATGGCTACACCTTC. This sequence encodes CSALGGAGLYGYTF.

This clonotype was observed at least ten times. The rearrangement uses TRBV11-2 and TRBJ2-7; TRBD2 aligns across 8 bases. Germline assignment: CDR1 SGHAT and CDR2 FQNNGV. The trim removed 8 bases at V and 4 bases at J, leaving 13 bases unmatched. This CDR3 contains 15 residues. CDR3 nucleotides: TGTGCCAGCCGGTTCCCTACTAGCGGCATTTACGAGCAGTACTTC. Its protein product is CASRFPTSGIYEQYF.

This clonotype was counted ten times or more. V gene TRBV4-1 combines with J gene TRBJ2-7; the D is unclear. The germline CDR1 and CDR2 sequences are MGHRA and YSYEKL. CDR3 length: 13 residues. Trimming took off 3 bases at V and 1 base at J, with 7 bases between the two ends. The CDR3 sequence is CASSHGSSYEQYF. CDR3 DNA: TGCGCCAGCAGCCACGGGTCTTCCTACGAGCAGTACTTC.

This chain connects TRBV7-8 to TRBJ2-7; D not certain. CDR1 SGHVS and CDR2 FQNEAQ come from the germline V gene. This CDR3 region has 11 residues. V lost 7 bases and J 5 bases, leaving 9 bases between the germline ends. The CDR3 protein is CASNPRDEQYF. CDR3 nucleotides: TGTGCCAGCAACCCACGGGACGAGCAGTACTTC.